A selection of T cell receptor beta chains follows, all from one sample in a study of shared clonotypes between healthy human individuals. Repertoires were generated with immunoSEQ multiplex PCR, while TCRdb's copy carries only in-frame clones and drops some. The sample records some 500,000 clones, 65% to 80% being singletons. The sequenced material came from PBMCs. The receptor source for this set is a woman in her thirties or forties in good health. Some clones in this sample may be carry-over from other donors' samples. Each CDR3 is given with its conserved first and last residue. Each record gives: clone size, D gene, V gene, J gene, CDR3 DNA, CDR3 protein. D genes are given only for firm matches. Part of the rows lack a size; the others show once, few, many or a class for expanded clones.

clone_size: -; d_call: -; v_call: TRBV6-1; j_call: TRBJ2-3; cdr3_nt: TGTGCCAGCAGTGAAGTCCCGGGACACCTTAGCACAGATACGCAGTATTTT; cdr3_aa: CASSEVPGHLSTDTQYF
clone_size: -; d_call: -; v_call: TRBV6-5; j_call: TRBJ2-5; cdr3_nt: TGTGCCAGCAGTTACTCGGGAGGAGCGGGGACCCAGTACTTC; cdr3_aa: CASSYSGGAGTQYF
clone_size: -; d_call: TRBD2; v_call: TRBV14; j_call: TRBJ2-3; cdr3_nt: TGTGCCAGCAGCTTCCGACTAGCGGGAGCACGTTGGGATACGCAGTATTTT; cdr3_aa: CASSFRLAGARWDTQYF
clone_size: -; d_call: TRBD2; v_call: TRBV28; j_call: TRBJ2-1; cdr3_nt: TGTGCCAGCTCTATAGCGGGAAGCTCCTACAATGAGCAGTTCTTC; cdr3_aa: CASSIAGSSYNEQFF
clone_size: -; d_call: -; v_call: TRBV5-1; j_call: TRBJ2-1; cdr3_nt: TGCGCCAGCAGCTTGGCAGGAACCGCGGCGGGCAATGAGCAGTTCTTC; cdr3_aa: CASSLAGTAAGNEQFF
clone_size: -; d_call: -; v_call: TRBV27; j_call: TRBJ2-4; cdr3_nt: TGTGCCAGCAGTTTATTCCCCCCGGGACACATAGCCAAAAACATTCAGTACTTC; cdr3_aa: CASSLFPPGHIAKNIQYF
clone_size: -; d_call: -; v_call: TRBV29-1; j_call: TRBJ1-5; cdr3_nt: TGCAGCGTTGCTTCGGGGACGGGTAATCAGCCCCAGCATTTT; cdr3_aa: CSVASGTGNQPQHF
clone_size: -; d_call: -; v_call: TRBV5-6; j_call: TRBJ2-2; cdr3_nt: TGTGCCAGCAGGCAAATTCAGGGACTCTTCTCTCCGGGGGAGCTGTTTTTT; cdr3_aa: CASRQIQGLFSPGELFF
clone_size: -; d_call: -; v_call: TRBV5-1; j_call: TRBJ1-1; cdr3_nt: TGCGCCAGCAGCTTGGAGCCCCAGGGGAGTACTGAAGCTTTCTTT; cdr3_aa: CASSLEPQGSTEAFF
clone_size: -; d_call: -; v_call: TRBV11-2; j_call: TRBJ2-7; cdr3_nt: TGTGCCAGCAGCCCACGCAGTATCCGGGTCGGGAACTACGAGCAGTACTTC; cdr3_aa: CASSPRSIRVGNYEQYF
clone_size: -; d_call: -; v_call: TRBV29-1; j_call: TRBJ2-1; cdr3_nt: TGCAGCGCCAGGGAGCGGTCCGGTGAGCAGTTCTTC; cdr3_aa: CSARERSGEQFF
clone_size: -; d_call: -; v_call: TRBV7-2; j_call: TRBJ2-7; cdr3_nt: TGTGCCAGCAGCGCCGGATGGGCCGAGCAGTACTTC; cdr3_aa: CASSAGWAEQYF
clone_size: -; d_call: TRBD1; v_call: TRBV11-2; j_call: TRBJ1-4; cdr3_nt: TGTGCCAGCAGCGAATCCCGGACAGGGTATAATGAAAAACTGTTTTTT; cdr3_aa: CASSESRTGYNEKLFF
clone_size: few; d_call: -; v_call: TRBV28; j_call: TRBJ1-1; cdr3_nt: TGTGCCAGTTCCCCCGGGTCCTGGGCCCCGAACACTGAAGCTTTCTTT; cdr3_aa: CASSPGSWAPNTEAFF
clone_size: few; d_call: -; v_call: TRBV29-1; j_call: TRBJ2-5; cdr3_nt: TGCAGCGTTGAAGTGGCGGCAGGTAAAGAAGAGACCCAGTACTTC; cdr3_aa: CSVEVAAGKEETQYF
clone_size: -; d_call: TRBD1; v_call: TRBV6-5; j_call: TRBJ2-7; cdr3_nt: TGTGCCAGCAGTTTTCAATCCGGGACAGGGCCCTACGAGCAGTACTTC; cdr3_aa: CASSFQSGTGPYEQYF
clone_size: -; d_call: -; v_call: TRBV2; j_call: TRBJ1-4; cdr3_nt: TGTGCCAGCAGACGGGGGCAGAGTAATGAAAAACTGTTTTTT; cdr3_aa: CASRRGQSNEKLFF
clone_size: -; d_call: -; v_call: TRBV19; j_call: TRBJ2-7; cdr3_nt: TGTGCCAGTAGATCCCTAGCTGGGCTATCTGAAGAGCAGTACTTC; cdr3_aa: CASRSLAGLSEEQYF
clone_size: -; d_call: TRBD1; v_call: TRBV23-1; j_call: TRBJ2-7; cdr3_nt: TGCGCCACCCCAAAGATCCGGACAGGCTTATACTCCCCCTACGAGCAGTACTTC; cdr3_aa: CATPKIRTGLYSPYEQYF
clone_size: -; d_call: -; v_call: TRBV18; j_call: TRBJ1-1; cdr3_nt: TGTGCCAGCTCAGCAGGGCTAACTAACACTGAAGCTTTCTTT; cdr3_aa: CASSAGLTNTEAFF
clone_size: -; d_call: TRBD1; v_call: TRBV7-6; j_call: TRBJ1-1; cdr3_nt: TGTGCCAGCAGCTTAACCACAGGGGCCTTTGAAGCTTTCTTT; cdr3_aa: CASSLTTGAFEAFF
clone_size: -; d_call: TRBD2; v_call: TRBV5-8; j_call: TRBJ2-5; cdr3_nt: TGTGCCAGCACCGAGCCGGGGGAGGGCAGGGAGACCCAGTACTTC; cdr3_aa: CASTEPGEGRETQYF
clone_size: -; d_call: -; v_call: TRBV7-6; j_call: TRBJ2-1; cdr3_nt: TGTGCCAGCAGCCCCCGGTCAGGGGTGGTTTTTGAGCAGTTCTTC; cdr3_aa: CASSPRSGVVFEQFF
clone_size: -; d_call: TRBD2; v_call: TRBV27; j_call: TRBJ2-5; cdr3_nt: TGTGCCAGCAGGACGACTAGCGGGAGTGAGACCCAGTACTTC; cdr3_aa: CASRTTSGSETQYF
clone_size: -; d_call: TRBD2; v_call: TRBV30; j_call: TRBJ2-7; cdr3_nt: TGTGCCTGGATTTCTCCGAGGACTAGCTTCGAGATCTCCTCTTATGGCGAGCAGTACTTC; cdr3_aa: CAWISPRTSFEISSYGEQYF
clone_size: -; d_call: -; v_call: TRBV7-2; j_call: TRBJ2-6; cdr3_nt: TGTGCCAGCAGCTTAGAGGTAGCTGGGGCCAACGTCCTGACTTTC; cdr3_aa: CASSLEVAGANVLTF
clone_size: -; d_call: -; v_call: TRBV7-8; j_call: TRBJ2-3; cdr3_nt: TGTGCCAGCAGCTTAATGGCACACACAGATACGCAGTATTTT; cdr3_aa: CASSLMAHTDTQYF
clone_size: few; d_call: -; v_call: TRBV29-1; j_call: TRBJ1-2; cdr3_nt: TGCAGCGGCGCCGGGACCGACTATGGCTACACCTTC; cdr3_aa: CSGAGTDYGYTF
clone_size: -; d_call: -; v_call: TRBV7-3; j_call: TRBJ1-5; cdr3_nt: TGTGCCAGCAGCTTGTCAGGGGATCAGCCCCAGCATTTT; cdr3_aa: CASSLSGDQPQHF
clone_size: -; d_call: -; v_call: TRBV5-1; j_call: TRBJ2-3; cdr3_nt: TGCGCCAGCCAGTTAGAGGGACGTCAAGCAGATACGCAGTATTTT; cdr3_aa: CASQLEGRQADTQYF
clone_size: -; d_call: -; v_call: TRBV7-9; j_call: TRBJ2-7; cdr3_nt: TGTGCCAGCAGCACCTTTAGTTTCGAGCAGTACTTC; cdr3_aa: CASSTFSFEQYF
clone_size: -; d_call: TRBD1; v_call: TRBV19; j_call: TRBJ1-5; cdr3_nt: TGTGCCAGTAGTACCCGACAGGGATCGGCGCGTGAGCCCCAGCATTTT; cdr3_aa: CASSTRQGSAREPQHF
clone_size: -; d_call: TRBD1; v_call: TRBV4-2; j_call: TRBJ1-2; cdr3_nt: TGTGCCAGCAGCCCAGGACCGCCGCAGGGGGATGGCTACACCTTC; cdr3_aa: CASSPGPPQGDGYTF
clone_size: -; d_call: -; v_call: TRBV14; j_call: TRBJ2-7; cdr3_nt: TGTGCCAGCAGCCAATACAGCGGAACTCGCTCCTACGAGCAGTACTTC; cdr3_aa: CASSQYSGTRSYEQYF
clone_size: -; d_call: -; v_call: TRBV2; j_call: TRBJ2-3; cdr3_nt: TGTGCCAGCATTAGGTCGGATACGCAGTATTTT; cdr3_aa: CASIRSDTQYF
clone_size: -; d_call: -; v_call: TRBV21-1; j_call: TRBJ2-5; cdr3_nt: TGTGCCAGCAGCAGGGTGACCCAGTACTTC; cdr3_aa: CASSRVTQYF
clone_size: -; d_call: -; v_call: TRBV28; j_call: TRBJ2-7; cdr3_nt: TGTGCCAGCAGTTTACTGGACTCGAGATCCTACGAGCAGTACTTC; cdr3_aa: CASSLLDSRSYEQYF
clone_size: -; d_call: TRBD2; v_call: TRBV10-3; j_call: TRBJ2-7; cdr3_nt: TGTGCCACCGGGACTAGCGGGACCGGCGAGCAGTACTTC; cdr3_aa: CATGTSGTGEQYF
clone_size: -; d_call: TRBD2; v_call: TRBV18; j_call: TRBJ2-3; cdr3_nt: TGTGCCAGCTCACCATATTTTATTAGCGGGAAAAGCACAGATACGCAGTATTTT; cdr3_aa: CASSPYFISGKSTDTQYF
clone_size: once; d_call: TRBD2; v_call: TRBV28; j_call: TRBJ2-1; cdr3_nt: TGTGCCAGCGGAAGGGCCGGGAGGGCCCGGAATGAGCAGTTCTTC; cdr3_aa: CASGRAGRARNEQFF
clone_size: -; d_call: -; v_call: TRBV2; j_call: TRBJ2-2; cdr3_nt: TGTGCCAGCACCTTTTTGGGGCTCCGGAACACCGGGGAGCTGTTTTTT; cdr3_aa: CASTFLGLRNTGELFF